This T cell receptor beta chain was found in a study of beta chain features in type 1 diabetes. Expressed TCRB transcripts were sequenced, since all the RNA that had been isolated was reverse transcribed. The table came from immunoSEQ multiplex PCR; TCRdb's copy has only in-frame clones and leaves some out. The sample has 250,000 or so clones; around a quarter are singletons. The CDR3 spans 14 residues. The V gene end was trimmed by 7 bases and the J gene end by 2 bases; junction bases not matched to a gene: 4. The germline V gene encodes CDR1 SQVTM and CDR2 ANQGSEA. There are many counts of this clone. The target antigen is unknown. Overall study results and limits: In cDNA sequencing, cells with high TCR expression could be over-represented.

The V gene is TRBV29-1, the J gene TRBJ2-1, with 11 nucleotides matching TRBD2. The receptor comes from a man aged 30 to 39 in good health. The source material was central memory CD4+ T cells from blood. Here the CDR3 DNA reads TGCAGCGGCCGACTAGCGGGGACCTACAATGAGCAGTTCTTC. Protein: CSGRLAGTYNEQFF.